A selection of T cell receptor beta chains follows, all from one sample in a study of spatial heterogeneity in lung cancer. TCRdb re-analysed the 5' RACE reads in MiXCR, keeping a single row per CDR3 protein. Of roughly 110,000 distinct CDR3 sequences in the sample, 10% to 14% were seen once. The starting material was PBMCs, obtained at follow-up. These receptor sequences come from a female donor with early-stage non-small cell lung cancer. Each CDR3 is given with its conserved first and last residue. D genes are given only for firm matches. Not all rows give a size; the values are once, few, many and, for expanded clones, a class.

size,D,V,J,CDR3,DNA
NA,TRBD2,TRBV28,TRBJ2-3,CASSPSHSGSGTDTQYF,TGTGCCAGCAGCCCGAGCCATAGCGGGAGTGGGACAGATACGCAGTATTTT
many,TRBD2,TRBV24-1,TRBJ2-3,CATSDLGLAGGEADTQYF,TGTGCCACCAGTGACCTTGGACTAGCGGGAGGGGAGGCAGATACGCAGTATTTT
NA,TRBD2,TRBV5-1,TRBJ2-7,CASSSMGLAGDEQYF,TGCGCCAGCAGCTCAATGGGACTAGCGGGAGACGAGCAGTACTTC
many,TRBD2,TRBV28,TRBJ2-1,CASRGGAGEQFF,TGTGCCAGCAGGGGGGGAGCGGGAGAGCAGTTCTTC
NA,NA,TRBV2,TRBJ1-2,CASSAVAGNGYTF,TGTGCCAGCTCGGCTGTGGCAGGGAATGGCTACACCTTC
once,NA,TRBV7-2,TRBJ2-2,CASSLVENTGELFF,TGTGCCAGCAGCTTAGTTGAAAACACCGGGGAGCTGTTTTTT
once,NA,TRBV30,TRBJ2-6,CAWGPPGANVLTF,TGTGCCTGGGGACCCCCTGGGGCCAACGTCCTGACTTTC
once,TRBD2,TRBV12-3/TRBV12-4,TRBJ2-1,CASSREGLNPYNEQFF,TGTGCCAGCAGCCGGGAGGGACTCAACCCTTACAATGAGCAGTTCTTC
many,NA,TRBV9,TRBJ1-3,CASSGDLSGNTIYF,TGTGCCAGCAGCGGGGACCTCTCTGGAAACACCATATATTTT
NA,NA,TRBV29-1,TRBJ1-4,CSASTGGQGEKLFF,TGCAGCGCGAGCACAGGAGGGCAAGGAGAAAAACTGTTTTTT
few,NA,TRBV7-2,TRBJ1-1,CASSLTLSGPGTEAFF,TGTGCCAGCAGCTTGACCCTGTCCGGGCCGGGCACTGAAGCTTTCTTT
NA,NA,TRBV7-9,TRBJ1-6,CASTPGRLSPLHF,TGTGCCAGCACCCCGGGACGTCTTTCACCCCTCCACTTT
few,NA,TRBV15,TRBJ2-7,CATSRDPAYEQYF,TGTGCCACCAGCAGAGATCCGGCCTACGAGCAGTACTTC
many,NA,TRBV4-3,TRBJ1-1,CASSRTHENTEAFF,TGCGCCAGCAGCCGTACACACGAGAACACTGAAGCTTTCTTT
many,NA,TRBV28,TRBJ2-5,CASSSPSGCFF,TGTGCCAGCAGTTCTCCTTCCGGATGCTTTTTC
few,NA,TRBV7-7,TRBJ2-5,CASSSGLTRKETQYF,TGTGCCAGCAGCTCCGGACTAACACGGAAAGAGACCCAGTACTTC
few,NA,TRBV18,TRBJ1-2,CASSPPSVVNYGYTF,TGTGCCAGCTCACCACCGTCGGTCGTCAACTATGGCTACACCTTC
few,TRBD2,TRBV10-2,TRBJ2-1,CASSEEGPAGALDEQFF,TGCGCCAGCAGTGAGGAAGGCCCAGCGGGAGCGTTAGATGAGCAGTTCTTC
NA,TRBD1,TRBV2,TRBJ1-2,CASSIGTDFYGYTF,TGTGCCAGCAGCATTGGGACAGACTTCTATGGCTACACCTTC
many,TRBD1,TRBV29-1,TRBJ1-4,CSVAGQANEKLFF,TGCAGCGTTGCGGGACAGGCGAATGAAAAACTGTTTTTT
few,NA,TRBV18,TRBJ2-5,CASSPQNGQETQYF,TGTGCCAGCTCACCACAAAACGGCCAAGAGACCCAGTACTTC
NA,NA,TRBV30,TRBJ2-7,CAWSVSDSYEQYF,TGTGCCTGGAGTGTTTCAGACTCCTACGAGCAGTACTTC
many,TRBD2,TRBV18,TRBJ2-1,CASSPPHQREGSEQFF,TGTGCCAGCTCACCACCCCACCAGCGGGAGGGCAGTGAGCAGTTCTTC
few,NA,TRBV6-4,TRBJ2-3,CASSDLIGDTQYF,TGTGCCAGCAGTGACCTAATCGGGGATACGCAGTATTTT
few,NA,TRBV14,TRBJ1-4,CASSRYEVEKLFF,TGTGCCAGCAGCCGCTACGAAGTAGAAAAACTGTTTTTT
few,TRBD2,TRBV29-1,TRBJ2-3,CSVVGLAGSRTDTQYF,TGCAGCGTCGTCGGACTAGCGGGGTCCCGCACAGATACGCAGTATTTT
NA,NA,TRBV23-1,TRBJ2-7,CASNQGFHEQYF,TGCGCCAGCAATCAGGGGTTCCACGAGCAGTACTTC
NA,NA,TRBV20-1,TRBJ2-3,CTRHDTQYF,TGCACTCGACACGATACGCAGTATTTT
few,NA,TRBV20-1,TRBJ2-7,CSAREDRRGYEQYF,TGCAGTGCTAGAGAGGACAGAAGGGGTTACGAGCAGTACTTC
NA,TRBD1,TRBV5-4,TRBJ2-7,CVSSSRDRGHEQYF,TGTGTCAGCAGCTCCCGGGACAGGGGTCACGAGCAGTACTTC
many,NA,TRBV7-9,TRBJ2-3,CASSFWFDTQYF,TGTGCCAGCAGCTTTTGGTTTGATACGCAGTATTTT
few,TRBD1,TRBV7-8,TRBJ2-7,CASSQYRGSLNGQYF,TGTGCCAGCAGCCAATACAGGGGATCCCTTAATGGGCAGTACTTC
NA,TRBD1,TRBV13,TRBJ2-2,CASSLGGTGGTGELFF,TGTGCCAGCAGCTTAGGCGGGACAGGGGGCACCGGGGAGCTGTTTTTT
NA,NA,TRBV28,TRBJ2-7,CASSLNGRYEQYF,TGTGCCAGCAGTTTGAACGGGAGATACGAGCAGTACTTC
NA,NA,TRBV5-1,TRBJ2-2,CASSFPPADTGELFF,TGCGCCAGCAGCTTTCCTCCGGCAGACACCGGGGAGCTGTTTTTT
NA,TRBD1,TRBV18,TRBJ1-1,CASSPSDRGWAEAFF,TGTGCCAGCTCACCATCGGACAGGGGATGGGCTGAAGCTTTCTTT
many,NA,TRBV24-1,TRBJ2-5,CATSDTSLLQETQYF,TGTGCCACCAGTGATACGTCCCTTCTTCAAGAGACCCAGTACTTC
few,NA,TRBV7-3,TRBJ2-1,CASSLTREEQFF,TGTGCCAGCAGCTTAACGAGGGAGGAGCAGTTCTTC
NA,NA,TRBV7-7,TRBJ2-3,CASSPPYTQYF,TGTGCCAGCAGCCCCCCCTATACGCAGTATTTT
few,NA,TRBV28,TRBJ1-1,CASSPLAGRTEAFF,TGTGCCAGCAGCCCCTTGGCAGGAAGGACTGAAGCTTTCTTT
few,NA,TRBV18,TRBJ2-3,CASSRGPPRSSTDTQYF,TGTGCCAGCTCACGAGGGCCCCCAAGGTCTAGCACAGATACGCAGTATTTT
few,NA,TRBV10-3,TRBJ1-2,CAISESGNYGYTF,TGTGCCATCAGTGAGTCCGGTAACTATGGCTACACCTTC
few,NA,TRBV19,TRBJ2-3,CASATIQADTQYF,TGTGCCAGTGCTACCATTCAGGCAGATACGCAGTATTTT
few,TRBD2,TRBV10-1,TRBJ2-7,CASSESTSGSSYEQYF,TGCGCCAGCAGTGAGTCGACTAGCGGGAGTTCCTACGAGCAGTACTTC
many,NA,TRBV5-4,TRBJ1-1,CASSLSTEAFF,TGTGCCAGCAGCTTGTCGACTGAAGCTTTCTTT
few,NA,TRBV29-1,TRBJ2-3,CSVELWEADTQYF,TGCAGCGTTGAGCTATGGGAGGCAGATACGCAGTATTTT
few,TRBD2,TRBV6-2/TRBV6-3,TRBJ2-5,CASRGVISGSTETQYF,TGTGCCAGCAGGGGGGTTATTAGCGGGAGTACCGAGACCCAGTACTTC
many,TRBD2,TRBV9,TRBJ2-1,CASSVGLADYNEQFF,TGTGCCAGCAGCGTGGGACTAGCGGACTACAATGAGCAGTTCTTC
NA,NA,TRBV7-9,TRBJ2-7,CASSLARPGPRRELYF,TGTGCCAGCAGCTTAGCCAGGCCGGGACCTAGGAGGGAGCTGTACTTC
NA,NA,TRBV20-1,TRBJ2-7,CSASNPSRRANEQYF,TGCAGTGCTAGCAACCCTTCAAGGAGGGCTAACGAGCAGTACTTC
NA,NA,TRBV30,TRBJ1-1,CAWSATRNTEAFF,TGTGCCTGGAGTGCGACCAGGAACACTGAAGCTTTCTTT